One and the same sample provided the 10 T cell receptor beta chains below, sequenced in a study of blood T cells in healthy people across ages. Next came a second PCR, run for roughly 7 to 12 cycles, which used a sample-barcoded 5' primer along with a J-beta primer mix. TCRdb recomputed calls from the 5' RACE reads with MiXCR, one row per CDR3 protein. The data show 600,000 to 1,000,000 distinct CDR3 sequences, 58% seen once. The sample was blood. The source is a man in his thirties or forties in good health.

V gene TRBV7-9 combines with J gene TRBJ2-1; D may be TRBD1 (5 bases). This CDR3 is 12 amino acids long. V lost 5 bases to trimming and J lost 9 bases, with 11 bases between them. Germline V gene lookup returns CDR1 SEHNR and CDR2 FQNEAQ (reference sequence). DNA of the CDR3: TGTGCCAGCAGCGTAGGGGTTGGTGAGCAGTTCTTC. Protein: CASSVGVGEQFF.

The chain employs TRBV6-1 and TRBJ2-1; 9 bases fit TRBD1. This CDR3 is built from 13 residues. The germline gives CDR1 MNHNS, CDR2 SASEGT. The junction had 9 bases not matched to a gene; V was cut back by 9 bases and J by 9 bases. CDR3 amino acids: CASGTGGGFEQFF. CDR3 nucleotides: TGTGCCAGTGGCACAGGGGGCGGTTTTGAGCAGTTCTTC.

V is TRBV12-3 or TRBV12-4 and J is TRBJ2-3, with 8 bases aligning to TRBD2. The CDR3 has 14 residues. Trimming cost V 7 bases and J 5 bases; bases outside gene matches: 8. The chain's CDR3 is CASTPSGGVDTQYF. The CDR3 region has the DNA TGTGCCAGCACCCCCAGCGGGGGAGTAGATACGCAGTATTTT.

The chain combines TRBV6-5 with TRBJ2-1; a possible D gene is TRBD1 (5 bases). CDR3 length: 14 residues. The V end lost 4 bases, the J end lost 4 bases, and 11 bases lay between the germline ends. The germline V gene encodes CDR1 MNHEY and CDR2 SVGAGI. For the CDR3, the DNA is TGTGCCAGCAGTTTGGACAAACGGTACAATGAGCAGTTCTTC. Its translation: CASSLDKRYNEQFF.

The rearrangement uses TRBV15 and TRBJ2-7; D not resolved. Germline V gene data show CDR1 as LNHNV and CDR2 as YYDKDF (reference sequence). V gave up 0 bases and J gave up 0 bases, with 12 bases separating them. This CDR3 comprises 16 residues. CDR3: CATSRDAVASSYEQYF. The CDR3 region has the DNA TGTGCCACCAGCAGAGATGCGGTTGCGAGCTCCTACGAGCAGTACTTC. Drawing the rest from reference TRBV15 and TRBJ2-7, the complete variable domain is DAMVIQNPRYQVTQFGKPVTLSCSQTLNHNVMYWYQQKSSQAPKLLFHYYDKDFNNEADTPDNFQSRRPNTSFCFLDIRSPGLGDTAMYLCATSRDAVASSYEQYFGPGTRLTVT.

The chain couples TRBV20-1 to TRBJ2-3; 12 bases are a match to TRBD2. Germline CDR1 and CDR2: DFQATT and SNEGSKA (reference sequence). The ends lost 5 bases at V and 2 bases at J; junction bases unmatched: 8. This CDR3 contains 16 residues. CDR3 nucleotides: TGCAGTGCTTATACTAGCGGGGGGCTTTCCACAGATACGCAGTATTTT. This sequence encodes CSAYTSGGLSTDTQYF.

The rearrangement links TRBV3-1 to TRBJ1-6; no firm D call. This CDR3 comprises 13 residues. CDR1 LGHDT and CDR2 YNNKEL come from the germline V gene (reference sequence). Trimming pared 4 bases from V and 10 bases from J, leaving 11 bases between. CDR3 sequence (DNA): TGTGCCAGCAGCCGAACAGACGGGTCACCCCTCCACTTT. Amino acid sequence: CASSRTDGSPLHF.

Only a few counts were recorded for this clonotype. This chain links TRBV7-9 with TRBJ2-7, with TRBD1 as a possible D gene (7 bases). The CDR3 totals 14 residues. Germline CDR1 reads SEHNR; CDR2 reads FQNEAQ (reference sequence). The V end was cut by 5 bases, the J end by 4 bases, with 15 bases between. CDR3 loop: CASSPGGSVYEQYF. The CDR3 DNA reads TGTGCCAGCAGCCCAGGGGGGTCGGTGTACGAGCAGTACTTC.

This clonotype was found a few times. V is TRBV2 and J is TRBJ2-5; 9 nucleotides match TRBD1. Losses at the gene ends were 5 bases for V and 3 bases for J; bases not matched to a gene: 7. Per germline, CDR1 SNHLY and CDR2 FYNNEI. CDR3 length: 15 residues. The CDR3 DNA follows: TGTGCCAGCAGTCCTCCGGACAGGGGCAAAGAGACCCAGTACTTC. Encoded protein: CASSPPDRGKETQYF.

V usage is TRBV10-1 and J usage is TRBJ1-2; D call uncertain. V lost 4 bases, J lost 4 bases, and 10 bases lay in between. The CDR3 contains 13 residues. Per the germline V gene, CDR1 is WNHNN and CDR2 is SYGVQD (reference sequence). As DNA, the CDR3 is TGCGCCAGCAGTGGTCATATGAGCTATGGCTACACCTTC. Translation gives CASSGHMSYGYTF.